The clone carrying this TCR beta chain was found a few times. Its cognate antigen is unknown. CDR1 LGHNA and CDR2 YNFKEQ come from the germline V gene. This CDR3 comprises 14 residues. V was cut by 1 base and J by 3 bases, with 6 bases left in between. This entry is derived from a study of T-cell memory formation after mild COVID-19. About the study: Clusters of TCRs were largely donor specific. General study results and limits: CD8+ contracting clones occupied EMRA, while CD4+ ones occupied mainly CM and EM.

Each CDR3 protein is one row after TCRdb ran MiXCR on the 5' RACE reads. The sample has 120,000 or so distinct CDR3 sequences, around 15% seen once. The source is a man between 18 and 29 years old who had mild COVID-19 (a few samples of this study predate the infection). Cell type and time point are not known. This rearrangement joins TRBV4-2 to TRBJ2-2; D remains unclear. Sequencing was done on a sample of PBMCs or a T cell subset sorted from them (not recorded which). CDR3 DNA: TGTGCCAGCAGCCAAGGGACGTACACCGGGGAGCTGTTTTTT. Its translation: CASSQGTYTGELFF.